Listed here are 9 T cell receptor beta chains from one sample, sequenced in a study of blood T cell repertoires in COVID-19. Repertoires were generated with immunoSEQ multiplex PCR, while TCRdb's copy carries only in-frame clones and drops some. Of about 180,000 clones in the sample, more than 75% were seen once. The sequencing input was peripheral blood. These receptors were collected from a woman between 70 and 85 years old with acute or convalescent COVID-19.

This chain uses TRBV9 with TRBJ1-6, with D possibly TRBD1 on 5 matching bases. CDR1 is SGDLS and CDR2 is YYNGEE in the germline V gene. The CDR3 has 14 amino acids. Trimming took off 7 bases at V and 5 bases at J, with 13 bases between the two ends. The CDR3 DNA sequence: TGTGCCAGCGGCTCTTTGGGGCATAATTCACCCCTCCACTTT. This gives the protein CASGSLGHNSPLHF.

The chain combines TRBV9 with TRBJ1-4; D might be TRBD1 (6 bases). CDR1 is SGDLS, CDR2 YYNGEE, per germline. This CDR3 contains 15 residues. Deletions cut 3 bases from V and 6 bases from J, with 15 bases between. The CDR3 loop reads CASSERGASDEKLFF. For the CDR3, the DNA is TGTGCCAGCAGCGAACGGGGGGCCAGCGATGAAAAACTGTTTTTT.

The V call is TRBV3-1 (or the pseudogene TRBV3-2), the J call TRBJ1-6; D may be TRBD1 (5 bases). This CDR3 has 11 residues. V dropped 8 bases and J dropped 8 bases, with 7 bases sitting between them. Germline CDR1 and CDR2: LGHDT and YNNKEL (reference sequence). The CDR3 protein is CASGGDSPLHF. Written as DNA, the CDR3 is TGTGCCAGCGGGGGGGATTCACCCCTCCACTTT.

V and J are TRBV7-9 and TRBJ1-1; TRBD1 might be the D (6 bases). CDR3 length: 14 residues. Trimming took 5 bases from V and 5 from J, leaving 15 bases between them. CDR1 SEHNR and CDR2 FQNEAQ come from the germline V gene (reference sequence). For the CDR3, the DNA is TGTGCCAGCAGCACAAGCAGGGGATTGACTGAAGCTTTCTTT. Amino acids: CASSTSRGLTEAFF.

This chain links TRBV27 with TRBJ1-6; 9 bases map to TRBD1. Trimming at V came to 5 bases and at J to 7 bases, leaving 6 bases not matched to a gene. The germline gives CDR1 MNHEY, CDR2 SMNVEV (reference sequence). The CDR3 runs to 15 residues. The CDR3: CASSARQGGNSPLHF. The CDR3 nucleotides read TGTGCCAGCAGTGCCCGACAGGGGGGGAATTCACCCCTCCACTTT.

The J gene is TRBJ1-3, the V gene TRBV5-4; perhaps TRBD1 as D (6 bases). The CDR3 length is 15 residues. V lost 0 bases, J lost 0 bases, and 7 bases lay in between. CDR1 is SGHNT, CDR2 YYREEE, per germline (reference sequence). Here the CDR3 DNA reads TGTGCCAGCAGCTTGGACAGGGCCTCTGGAAACACCATATATTTT. Translated, it gives CASSLDRASGNTIYF.

V gene TRBV5-1 combines with J gene TRBJ2-6; D is unresolved. The germline V and J ends were trimmed by 0 bases and 0 bases, with 7 bases remaining between them. The CDR3 runs 16 residues. Germline V gene sequence: CDR1 SGHRS, CDR2 YFSETQ. The CDR3 region is CASSLVLNSGANVLTF. In DNA form, the CDR3 reads TGCGCCAGCAGCTTGGTTCTAAACTCTGGGGCCAACGTCCTGACTTTC.

The gene calls are TRBV3-1 (or the pseudogene TRBV3-2) and TRBJ1-2; 7 bases line up with TRBD1. Germline V gene data show CDR1 as LGHDT and CDR2 as YNNKEL (reference sequence). J gave up 4 bases and V 1 base, and 6 bases lay outside the gene matches. CDR3 size: 15 residues. The CDR3 protein is CASSQGTGPIYGYTF. CDR3 nucleotide sequence: TGTGCCAGCAGCCAAGGGACAGGCCCCATCTATGGCTACACCTTC.

The chain couples TRBV28 to TRBJ2-3, with D perhaps matching TRBD2 (6 bases). Germline V gives CDR1 MDHEN, CDR2 SYDVKM. The CDR3 is made up of 14 amino acids. Trimming left V 6 bases short and J 2 bases short, with 12 bases between. In nucleotides, the CDR3 is TGTGCCAGCAGGGGGGAGGTGCTCACAGATACGCAGTATTTT. This sequence encodes CASRGEVLTDTQYF.